The present TCR beta chain was sequenced within a study of T cells in Graves' hyperthyroidism and ophthalmopathy. This clonotype has ten or more counts. RNA transcripts served as the template for amplifying TCR beta CDR3 regions. TCR CDR3 regions were first amplified by RT-PCR with HTBI primers. In TCRdb, the multiplex PCR reads were re-called with MiXCR into one record per CDR3 protein. The repertoire holds approximately 350,000 distinct CDR3 sequences, with about 15% as singletons. The CDR3 runs 18 residues. Trimming cost V 2 bases and J 4 bases; bases outside gene matches: 12. Looked up from germline, CDR1 is ENHRY and CDR2 is SYGVKD.

This receptor was identified in a woman in her sixties or seventies with Graves' ophthalmopathy. V usage is TRBV10-3 and J usage is TRBJ2-7; 12 nucleotides align to TRBD1. Sequencing input: blood. CDR3 DNA: TGTGCCATCAGTGAGCCGAGGGACAGGGGGCGCGGTGGTTACGAGCAGTACTTC. Amino acids: CAISEPRDRGRGGYEQYF.